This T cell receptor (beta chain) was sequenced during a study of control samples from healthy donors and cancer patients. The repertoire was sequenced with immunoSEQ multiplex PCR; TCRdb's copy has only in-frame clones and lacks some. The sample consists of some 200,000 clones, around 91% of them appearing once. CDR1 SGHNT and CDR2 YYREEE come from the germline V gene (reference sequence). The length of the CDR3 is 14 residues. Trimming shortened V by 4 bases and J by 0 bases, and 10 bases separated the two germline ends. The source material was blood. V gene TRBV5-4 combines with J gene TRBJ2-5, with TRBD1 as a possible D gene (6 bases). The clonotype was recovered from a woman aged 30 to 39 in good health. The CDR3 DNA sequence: TGTGCCAGCAGCCTCACAGGGTACCAAGAGACCCAGTACTTC. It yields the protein CASSLTGYQETQYF.